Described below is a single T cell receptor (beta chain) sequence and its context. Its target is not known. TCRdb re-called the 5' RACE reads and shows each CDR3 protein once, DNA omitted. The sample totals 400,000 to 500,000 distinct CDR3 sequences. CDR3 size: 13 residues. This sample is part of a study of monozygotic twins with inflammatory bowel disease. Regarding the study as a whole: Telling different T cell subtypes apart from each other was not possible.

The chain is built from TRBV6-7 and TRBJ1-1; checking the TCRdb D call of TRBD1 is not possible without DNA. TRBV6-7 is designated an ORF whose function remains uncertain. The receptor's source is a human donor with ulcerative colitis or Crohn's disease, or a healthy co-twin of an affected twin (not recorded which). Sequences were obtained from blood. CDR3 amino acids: CASSVTANTEAFF.